This T cell receptor beta chain originates from a study of cytomegalovirus exposure and HLA in healthy donors. The CDR3 totals 16 residues. Trimming removed 5 bases from V and 0 bases from J, with 13 bases in between. Germline values: CDR1 SGHAT, CDR2 FQNNGV. Findings and caveats of the study: Three CMV-associated chains proved CMV antigen-specific in vitro.

Of note for this clone: The antigen is undetermined.

With 60 Vbeta and 13 Jbeta primers, the PCR was carried out. The table came from immunoSEQ multiplex PCR; TCRdb's copy has only in-frame clones and leaves some out. This sample carries about 190,000 clones, approximately 84% of them seen once, and the ten largest clones take 2% to 3%. The TCR sequence derives from a woman in her forties or fifties in good health and CMV-seropositive. V and J are TRBV11-2 and TRBJ1-4; D uncertain. Sequencing was done on a sample of PBMCs. This CDR3 reads CASSPTVIATNEKLFF. The CDR3 nucleotides are TGTGCCAGCAGCCCGACTGTAATTGCAACTAATGAAAAACTGTTTTTT.